Following are 18 T cell receptor beta chains from one sample sequenced in a study of T cells after yellow fever vaccination. TCRdb recomputed calls from the 5' RACE reads with MiXCR, one row per CDR3 protein. This table holds about 260,000 distinct CDR3 sequences, roughly 5.6% found once. The sequenced sample was CD4+ T cells sorted from PBMCs, obtained on the day of the yellow fever booster vaccination. The source of these receptors is a man between 18 and 29 years old who received the YFV17D yellow fever vaccine.

This chain uses TRBV7-2 with TRBJ1-2; 8 bases fit TRBD1. The CDR3 runs 15 residues. V lost 0 bases and J lost 5; bases outside the gene matches: 5. Germline V CDR1 and CDR2: SGHTA, FQGNSA. The CDR3 DNA follows: TGTGCCAGCAGCTTAGCGGGGACAGGCAAATATGGCTACACCTTC. It translates to CASSLAGTGKYGYTF.

This clonotype was observed many times. The chain couples TRBV18 to TRBJ2-3; D unclear. The germline V gene has CDR1 KGHSH and CDR2 LQKENI. The CDR3 runs to 15 residues. V lost 0 bases and J 2 bases, leaving 9 bases between the germline ends. DNA of the CDR3: TGTGCCAGCTCACCACCCGGGCGGACCACAGATACGCAGTATTTT. Translating gives CASSPPGRTTDTQYF.

This clonotype was counted many times. J is TRBJ1-5 and V is TRBV4-1; a weak D match, TRBD1 (5 bases). The CDR3 loop spans 15 amino acids. Germline CDR1 reads MGHRA; CDR2 reads YSYEKL. With 0 bases removed from V and 4 bases from J, the gap between germline ends came to 10 bases. CDR3 protein: CASSQDAGRNQPQHF. The CDR3 nucleotides are TGCGCCAGCAGCCAAGATGCAGGGAGGAATCAGCCCCAGCATTTT.

This clonotype was found a few times. The chain has TRBV7-6 and TRBJ2-6; D unresolved. The V end lost 4 bases, the J end lost 0 bases, and 4 bases lay between the germline ends. Germline V CDR1 and CDR2: SGHVS, FNYEAQ. This CDR3 region has 14 residues. The CDR3 region has the DNA TGTGCCAGCAGCTCATTCTCTGGGGCCAACGTCCTGACTTTC. Its protein product is CASSSFSGANVLTF.

The chain has TRBV19 and TRBJ1-2; TRBD1 is a possible D gene (5 bases). There are 13 residues in the CDR3. V shed 9 bases and J shed 1 base, with 12 bases lying between them. In germline, CDR1 is LNHDA, CDR2 SQIVND (reference sequence). The CDR3 loop is CASNRDSNYGYTF. The CDR3, as DNA: TGTGCCAGCAATCGAGACAGTAACTATGGCTACACCTTC.

This sequence joins TRBV21-1 and TRBJ2-7; the table names TRBD1, a call not compared with the DNA. TRBV21-1 is recorded as a pseudogene. The CDR3 runs to 14 residues. The CDR3 protein is CASTPGQSPYEQYV. In DNA form, the CDR3 reads TGTGCCAGCACCCCTGGACAGTCCCCTTACGAGCAGTACGTC.

This clonotype appeared a few times. V usage is TRBV20-1 and J usage is TRBJ1-6; TRBD1 might be the D (5 bases). The V gene's germline CDR1 is DFQATT and CDR2 SNEGSKA (reference sequence). Trimming removed 5 bases from V and 5 bases from J, with 10 bases in between. The CDR3 has 13 residues. Written as DNA, the CDR3 is TGCAGTGCTCGAAGGGGAGATAATTCACCCCTCCACTTT. Its protein product is CSARRGDNSPLHF.

This clonotype turned up a few times. The chain has TRBV20-1 and TRBJ1-6, with D maybe TRBD1 (5 bases). With 3 bases removed from V and 8 bases from J, the gap between germline ends came to 11 bases. The CDR3 has 13 amino acids. The germline V gene encodes CDR1 DFQATT and CDR2 SNEGSKA (reference sequence). The CDR3: CSASAGGHSPLHF. The CDR3 DNA sequence: TGCAGTGCTAGCGCGGGGGGTCATTCACCCCTCCACTTT.

V is TRBV7-2 and J is TRBJ2-3, with 12 bases identical to TRBD2. CDR1 is SGHTA, CDR2 FQGNSA, per germline. The V segment lost 3 bases and the J segment 7 bases; nucleotides outside the gene matches: 17. The CDR3 totals 19 residues. CDR3 amino acids: CASSFRGPWSSGGANTQYF. The DNA for the CDR3 is TGTGCCAGCAGCTTCCGGGGCCCATGGTCTAGCGGGGGGGCCAATACGCAGTATTTT.

This clonotype was seen a few times. The chain carries TRBV12-3 or TRBV12-4 and TRBJ1-5; unclear D gene. The CDR3 spans 15 residues. The V gene lost 5 bases and the J gene lost 0 bases, with 11 bases spanning the gap. CDR3 sequence: CASSPARYSNQPQHF. The CDR3 DNA sequence: TGTGCCAGCAGTCCCGCAAGATATAGCAATCAGCCCCAGCATTTT.

The chain is built from TRBV7-2 and TRBJ1-5; D possibly corresponds to TRBD1 (5 bases). Trimming shortened V by 5 bases and J by 5 bases, and 13 bases separated the two germline ends. Germline CDR1 is SGHTA and CDR2 is FQGNSA. The CDR3 has 14 amino acids. CDR3 residues: CASSATASHQPQHF. The CDR3 nucleotides read TGTGCCAGCAGCGCGACAGCTTCTCATCAGCCCCAGCATTTT.

This clonotype turned up a few times. The CDR3 reads CASSYILGTEAFF. The DNA for the CDR3 is TGTGCCAGCAGTTACATCCTTGGCACTGAAGCTTTCTTT. This chain links TRBV6-5 with TRBJ1-1; D unresolved. Germline V gene sequence: CDR1 MNHEY, CDR2 SVGAGI. Trimming removed 2 bases at V and 4 bases at J, with 8 bases between. The CDR3 is 13 residues long.

This clonotype turned up a few times. The CDR3 DNA is TGCGCCAGCAGCCAAGTGCGACTAGGGGCAGATACGCAGTATTTT. Translated: CASSQVRLGADTQYF. The V gene is TRBV4-3, the J gene TRBJ2-3; maybe TRBD2 (6 bases). Germline loops: CDR1 LGHNA, CDR2 YSLEER. The CDR3 is 15 amino acids. The V and J ends lost 1 base and 4 bases respectively, with 12 bases between them.

The chain links TRBV10-3 to TRBJ2-3; D gene unclear. The CDR3 contains 13 residues. In germline, CDR1 is ENHRY, CDR2 SYGVKD. V lost 1 base and J lost 5, with 7 bases in between. The CDR3, as DNA: TGTGCCATCAGTGAGTTACAGATAGATACGCAGTATTTT. Amino acid sequence: CAISELQIDTQYF.

The chain combines TRBV7-2 with TRBJ1-4; 7 bases are a match to TRBD1. CDR1 and CDR2 from the germline V gene are SGHTA and FQGNSA. The CDR3 runs to 15 residues. The ends lost 5 bases at V and 8 bases at J; junction bases unmatched: 11. As DNA, the CDR3 is TGTGCCAGCAGCGATAGAGGGGGCCTGGGGGAAAAACTGTTTTTT. This encodes CASSDRGGLGEKLFF.

This clonotype was observed a handful of times. The chain links TRBV6-1 to TRBJ2-7; no clear D. Germline assignment: CDR1 MNHNS and CDR2 SASEGT. This CDR3 region has 13 residues. The ends were cut back, 7 bases at V and 3 bases at J, with 13 bases in the middle. The CDR3 is CASTHLLGYEQYF. The CDR3 coding sequence is TGTGCCAGCACACATCTACTCGGCTACGAGCAGTACTTC.

This clonotype was found once. The chain recombines TRBV12-3 or TRBV12-4 with TRBJ2-3, with D unclear. This CDR3 is built from 15 residues. Trimming removed 3 bases at V and 5 bases at J, with 15 bases between. The CDR3 bases are TGTGCCAGCAGTTTGCCAGGACCGATCAGAGATACGCAGTATTTT. As protein: CASSLPGPIRDTQYF.

The V call is TRBV5-1, the J call TRBJ1-1; D remains unclear. The CDR3 has 16 residues. Looked up from germline, CDR1 is SGHRS and CDR2 is YFSETQ. Deletions cut 5 bases from V and 4 bases from J, with 21 bases between. The CDR3 loop reads CASRVDSGFASTEAFF. CDR3 bases: TGCGCCAGCAGAGTCGATTCGGGGTTCGCGAGCACTGAAGCTTTCTTT. Complete variable domain (other parts from reference TRBV5-1 and TRBJ1-1): KAGVTQTPRYLIKTRGQQVTLSCSPISGHRSVSWYQQTPGQGLQFLFEYFSETQRNKGNFPGRFSGRQFSNSRSEMNVSTLELGDSALYLCASRVDSGFASTEAFFGQGTRLTVV.